The entry below gives a single TCR beta chain sequence along with its context. The CDR3 runs 11 residues. Germline V lookup: CDR1 SGHAT, CDR2 FQNNGV. Trimming at V came to 7 bases and at J to 10 bases, leaving 3 bases not matched to a gene. Original handling: Amplification of reference gene primers provided the estimated nucleated cell counts. Measured with immunoSEQ multiplex PCR; TCRdb has only the in-frame clones, and not every one. V, J and clone size were drawn from that table, and D and trimming were deduced from the DNA. The table shows roughly 180,000 clones, with roughly 85% occurring only once. The sample comes from a study of blood T cell repertoires in COVID-19. Across the study: Sample material is recorded as cDNA or gDNA derived from T cells, B-cell-depleted T cells, or PBMCs.

The sequence derives from a woman aged 45-60 years who had recovered from COVID-19. J is TRBJ2-1 and V is TRBV11-2, with 8 bases matching TRBD2. Material: PBMCs or T cells enriched from blood (not recorded which). The DNA of the CDR3 is TGTGCCAGCAACCGGGGGGGGGAGCAGTTCTTC. This gives the protein CASNRGGEQFF.